One T cell receptor (beta chain) is described in this entry. Its cognate antigen is unknown. This sample is drawn from a study of beta chain features in type 1 diabetes. Study-wide results and caveats: When VDJ junctions were examined, type 1 diabetes patients showed fewer insertions and more deletions. Type 1 diabetes patients showed a moderate but significant shortening of TCRB CDR3s in all four CD4+ subsets. Among patients, naive, central memory and Treg TCRB repertoires appeared more similar than among healthy donors.

Investigators reverse transcribed all isolated RNA, so they sequenced expressed TCRB transcripts. Clones were read by immunoSEQ multiplex PCR, and TCRdb kept only the in-frame ones, dropping some. The sample holds fewer than 500,000 clones, roughly 14% seen once. Germline V lookup: CDR1 ENHRY, CDR2 SYGVKD. The V and J ends lost 4 bases and 5 bases respectively, with 23 bases between them. This CDR3 comprises 17 residues. The clonotype originates from a man aged 25-45 years in good health. Sequenced: naive CD4+ T cells from blood. The V and J genes are TRBV10-3 and TRBJ1-2; no definite D call. The CDR3 is CAISVDPTSGSQYGYTF. CDR3 DNA: TGTGCCATCAGTGTGGATCCTACCTCGGGTAGCCAATATGGCTACACCTTC.